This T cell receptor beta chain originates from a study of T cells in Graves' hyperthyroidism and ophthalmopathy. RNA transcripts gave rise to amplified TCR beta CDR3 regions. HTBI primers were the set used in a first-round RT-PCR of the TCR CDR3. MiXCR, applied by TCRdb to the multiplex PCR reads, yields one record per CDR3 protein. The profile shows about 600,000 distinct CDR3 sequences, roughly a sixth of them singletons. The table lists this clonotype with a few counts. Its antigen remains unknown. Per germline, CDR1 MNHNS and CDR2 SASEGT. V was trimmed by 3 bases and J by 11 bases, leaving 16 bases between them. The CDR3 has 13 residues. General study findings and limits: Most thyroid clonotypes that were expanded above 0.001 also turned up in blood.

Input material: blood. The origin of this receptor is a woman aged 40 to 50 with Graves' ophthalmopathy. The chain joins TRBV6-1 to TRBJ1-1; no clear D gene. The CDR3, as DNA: TGTGCCAGCAGTGACCTCGTGGTTACCAAGGCTTTCTTT. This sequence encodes CASSDLVVTKAFF.